Below, 27 T cell receptor beta chains from the same sample are listed, as sequenced in a study of post-analysis software for immune sequencing data. General study points: TRBV5-6, TRBV5-1 and TRBV20-1 were among about 5 TRBV segments more frequent in patients than controls.

No antigens are known for them. Each TCR beta cDNA library carried unique molecular identifiers. TCRdb reprocessed the PCR reads with MiXCR, giving one entry per CDR3 protein. The profile shows roughly 650,000 distinct CDR3 sequences, approximately 59% of them singletons. Sequenced sample: blood. Receptor source: a girl aged 2-10 years with multiple sclerosis.

The gene calls are TRBV20-1 and TRBJ2-3; D not certain. The CDR3 is 16 amino acids. V gave up 0 bases and J gave up 2 bases, with 15 bases separating them. Germline values: CDR1 DFQATT, CDR2 SNEGSKA (reference sequence). The CDR3 sequence: CSARDTPTEATDTQYF. In DNA form, the CDR3 reads TGCAGTGCTAGAGACACGCCAACCGAAGCCACAGATACGCAGTATTTT.

This clonotype has more than one count but fewer than ten. This chain joins TRBV6-5 and TRBJ2-5; TRBD1 might be the D (6 bases). Trimming left V 4 bases short and J 5 bases short, with 20 bases between. The V gene's germline CDR1 is MNHEY and CDR2 SVGAGI. The CDR3 is made up of 16 amino acids. DNA of the CDR3: TGTGCCAGCAGTTCGCTCCGATCAGGGGTAGGGGAGACCCAGTACTTC. This codes for CASSSLRSGVGETQYF.

The chain combines TRBV30 with TRBJ1-2, with TRBD1 matching over 7 bases. The CDR3 extends over 13 amino acids. Per the germline V gene, CDR1 is GTSNPN and CDR2 is SVGIG (reference sequence). With V trimmed by 0 bases and J by 8 bases, 6 bases remained unmatched. The CDR3: CAWSVLDRAGYTF. Here the CDR3 DNA reads TGTGCCTGGAGTGTACTCGACAGGGCCGGCTACACCTTC. The full variable domain, completed using reference TRBV30 and TRBJ1-2, is SQTIHQWPATLVQPVGSPLSLECTVEGTSNPNLYWYRQAAGRGLQLLFYSVGIGQISSEVPQNLSASRPQDRQFILSSKKLLLSDSGFYLCAWSVLDRAGYTFGSGTRLTVV.

J is TRBJ2-4 and V is TRBV10-3; D is undetermined. This CDR3 spans 15 amino acids. CDR1 and CDR2 from the germline V gene are ENHRY and SYGVKD. The V gene lost 0 bases and the J gene lost 13 bases, with 19 bases spanning the gap. CDR3 coding DNA: TGTGCCATCAGTGAGTCGAGGACGATAAACTACAAGCAGTACTTC. Translation: CAISESRTINYKQYF.

The V and J genes are TRBV20-1 and TRBJ2-3, with 10 bases identical to TRBD2. The V gene end was trimmed by 5 bases and the J gene end by 5 bases; junction bases not matched to a gene: 10. Germline loops: CDR1 DFQATT, CDR2 SNEGSKA (reference sequence). CDR3 length equals 15 residues. This CDR3 reads CSAGPLAGLKDTQYF. Written as DNA, the CDR3 is TGCAGTGCTGGGCCACTAGCGGGGTTAAAAGATACGCAGTATTTT.

The gene calls are TRBV19 and TRBJ2-1; D is ambiguous. The CDR3 runs to 15 residues. The V gene's germline CDR1 is LNHDA and CDR2 SQIVND (reference sequence). V was clipped by 0 bases and J by 4 bases, with 10 bases between them. This chain's CDR3 is CASSIDGRIYNEQFF. CDR3 DNA: TGTGCCAGTAGTATAGATGGGCGGATATACAATGAGCAGTTCTTC.

The chain uses TRBV12-3 or TRBV12-4 and TRBJ2-1, with 8 bases fitting TRBD1. The J segment lost 5 bases and the V segment lost 2 bases, leaving 2 bases of the junction unmatched. This CDR3 comprises 14 residues. This CDR3 is CASSLQDRDNEQFF. The CDR3 nucleotides read TGTGCCAGCAGTTTACAGGACAGGGACAATGAGCAGTTCTTC.

This clonotype was found a few times. CDR3 DNA: TGCAGTGCTAGTTCTTTCGGGGGGGCTAACAATGAGCAGTTCTTC. As protein: CSASSFGGANNEQFF. This chain links TRBV20-1 with TRBJ2-1; 8 nucleotides align to TRBD2. Trimming at V came to 3 bases and at J to 5 bases, leaving 9 bases not matched to a gene. The CDR3 loop spans 15 amino acids. CDR1 DFQATT and CDR2 SNEGSKA come from the germline V gene (reference sequence).

This sequence joins TRBV6-5 and TRBJ2-7; 7 nucleotides line up with TRBD1. This CDR3 is 15 amino acids long. V shed 5 bases, J shed 6 bases, and the junction held 13 bases outside the gene matches. Germline V gene sequence: CDR1 MNHEY, CDR2 SVGAGI. CDR3 coding DNA: TGTGCCAGCAGTCGGACAGGAGCGCTCGCGAGCGAGCAGTACTTC. Protein product: CASSRTGALASEQYF.

In this sample, this clonotype turned up a few times. The V gene is TRBV10-3, the J gene TRBJ2-1, with 10 bases matching TRBD2. This CDR3 is built from 17 residues. The J segment lost 6 bases and the V segment lost 4 bases, leaving 12 bases of the junction unmatched. Germline V lookup: CDR1 ENHRY, CDR2 SYGVKD. The CDR3 spells CAISALQREGSGNEQFF. The CDR3 DNA reads as TGTGCCATCAGTGCCCTTCAGCGGGAGGGTTCGGGCAATGAGCAGTTCTTC.

J is TRBJ2-5 and V is TRBV10-3; the D gene is possibly TRBD2 (7 bases). The CDR3 spans 14 residues. Germline lookup yields CDR1 ENHRY and CDR2 SYGVKD. V was pared by 2 bases and J by 1 base, with 8 bases between. DNA of the CDR3: TGTGCCATCAGTGAGGCGGGGGCCCAAGAGACCCAGTACTTC. Protein: CAISEAGAQETQYF.

The chain joins TRBV29-1 to TRBJ1-2; the D gene is possibly TRBD1 (5 bases). Trimming stripped 7 bases from V and 7 bases from J, with 19 bases between. This CDR3 has 13 residues. Germline assignment: CDR1 SQVTM and CDR2 ANQGSEA. The CDR3 DNA reads as TGCAGCGCGGGGCTCTTCGCAGAGGCTGGCTACACCTTC. Translated, it gives CSAGLFAEAGYTF.

This clonotype was found a few times. The chain has TRBV12-3 or TRBV12-4 and TRBJ2-5, with D hard to call. V dropped 5 bases and J dropped 4 bases, with 11 bases sitting between them. There are 13 residues in the CDR3. In DNA form, the CDR3 reads TGTGCCAGCAGTCCCAACCGGGTAGAGACCCAGTACTTC. Protein: CASSPNRVETQYF.

This sequence joins TRBV5-1 and TRBJ2-7; 7 nucleotides line up with TRBD2. The CDR3 has 15 amino acids. CDR1 and CDR2 (germline): SGHRS, YFSETQ. J gave up 2 bases and V 0 bases, and 5 bases lay outside the gene matches. CDR3 nucleotides: TGCGCCAGCAGCTTGGGCCTAGCGGTGACCTACGAGCAGTACTTC. This translates into CASSLGLAVTYEQYF.

V and J are TRBV28 and TRBJ2-5; a weak D match, TRBD1 (5 bases). There are 14 residues in the CDR3. V dropped 2 bases and J dropped 5 bases, with 12 bases sitting between them. CDR1 and CDR2 (germline): MDHEN, SYDVKM. For the CDR3, the DNA is TGTGCCAGCAGTTTAGTGACAGCTGTGGAGACCCAGTACTTC. It codes for CASSLVTAVETQYF.

This chain joins TRBV7-9 and TRBJ1-1; D possibly corresponds to TRBD1 (5 bases). This CDR3 spans 11 amino acids. From germline, CDR1 is SEHNR and CDR2 FQNEAQ (reference sequence). Trimming removed 6 bases from V and 9 bases from J, with 11 bases in between. CDR3 bases: TGTGCCAGCAGGGCCGCAGGGCAAGCTTTCTTT. It translates to CASRAAGQAFF.

The V and J genes are TRBV5-1 and TRBJ2-5, with a possible D match to TRBD2 (6 bases). Deletions cut 0 bases from V and 2 bases from J, with 20 bases between. The germline V gene encodes CDR1 SGHRS and CDR2 YFSETQ. The CDR3 is 18 amino acids. CDR3 DNA: TGCGCCAGCAGCTTGGGCGGGGTCTCGCTAGGAGCTCAAGAGACCCAGTACTTC. Translating gives CASSLGGVSLGAQETQYF.

This chain links TRBV7-9 with TRBJ2-1, with D perhaps TRBD1 or TRBD2 (5 bases each). Germline V gene lookup returns CDR1 SEHNR and CDR2 FQNEAQ (reference sequence). V was cut by 6 bases and J by 0 bases, with 12 bases left in between. The CDR3 sequence is 15 residues long. The CDR3 is CASRRDASSYNEQFF. CDR3 nucleotides: TGTGCCAGCAGAAGGGACGCGAGCTCCTACAATGAGCAGTTCTTC. The complete variable domain, with remaining parts taken from reference TRBV7-9 and TRBJ2-1, reads DTGVSQNPRHKITKRGQNVTFRCDPISEHNRLYWYRQTLGQGPEFLTYFQNEAQLEKSRLLSDRFSAERPKGSFSTLEIQRTEQGDSAMYLCASRRDASSYNEQFFGPGTRLTVL.

This chain connects TRBV7-9 to TRBJ1-5, with TRBD1 matching over 9 bases. Germline V gene data show CDR1 as SEHNR and CDR2 as FQNEAQ (reference sequence). Trimming removed 5 bases from V and 6 bases from J; junction bases left unmatched: 5. The CDR3 runs 14 residues. This CDR3 reads CASSPDRGVQPQHF. The CDR3 bases are TGTGCCAGCAGCCCAGACAGGGGGGTTCAGCCCCAGCATTTT.

This chain connects TRBV24-1 to TRBJ2-1; 9 bases match TRBD2. CDR3 length: 13 residues. Germline CDR1 and CDR2: KGHDR and SFDVKD. V lost 4 bases and J lost 7; bases outside the gene matches: 1. This CDR3 is CATSEGLANEQFF. For the CDR3, the DNA is TGTGCCACCAGTGAAGGACTAGCGAATGAGCAGTTCTTC.

The rearrangement uses TRBV24-1 and TRBJ2-3; possible D gene TRBD1, 6 bases. V lost 6 bases to trimming and J lost 8 bases, with 17 bases between them. The germline V gene has CDR1 KGHDR and CDR2 SFDVKD. The CDR3 has 14 amino acids. The CDR3 nucleotides are TGTGCCACCAGTTCCCGGACAGAGAGAGGTACGCAGTATTTT. Protein sequence: CATSSRTERGTQYF.

The V call is TRBV12-3 or TRBV12-4, the J call TRBJ2-3, with TRBD2 matching 14 bases. J lost 6 bases, V lost 6 bases, and 8 bases had no gene match. This CDR3 spans 16 amino acids. The CDR3 loop reads CASSQTSGGAGDTQYF. The DNA of the CDR3 is TGTGCCAGCAGCCAGACTAGCGGGGGGGCGGGGGATACGCAGTATTTT.

V usage is TRBV5-6 and J usage is TRBJ2-4; tentatively, D is TRBD2 (5 bases). The J call may be in error: the DNA end matches TRBJ2-7 better. Per the germline V gene, CDR1 is SGHDT and CDR2 is YYEEEE. This CDR3 is built from 13 residues. The CDR3, as DNA: TGTGCCAGCAGCTTTCTCGGGGAAGGCGAGCAGTACTTC. Amino acids: CASSFLGEGEQYF.

This clonotype has a handful of counts. The rearrangement links TRBV29-1 to TRBJ1-1, with no clear D. From germline, CDR1 is SQVTM and CDR2 ANQGSEA. The CDR3 loop spans 10 amino acids. Trimming left V 6 bases short and J 6 bases short, with 8 bases between. As DNA, the CDR3 is TGCAGCGTAGTCCTAGCTGAAGCTTTCTTT. As protein: CSVVLAEAFF. Using reference TRBV29-1 and TRBJ1-1 for the parts outside the CDR3, the full variable domain is SAVISQKPSRDICQRGTSLTIQCQVDSQVTMMFWYRQQPGQSLTLIATANQGSEATYESGFVIDKFPISRPNLTFSTLTVSNMSPEDSSIYLCSVVLAEAFFGQGTRLTVV.

The V gene is TRBV6-5, the J gene TRBJ2-7; 8 nucleotides match TRBD1. The germline gives CDR1 MNHEY, CDR2 SVGAGI. V shed 4 bases and J 6 bases; nucleotides not matched to a gene: 11. This CDR3 is built from 15 residues. The CDR3 loop reads CASSSRDRGKAEQYF. DNA of the CDR3: TGTGCCAGCAGTTCCCGAGACAGGGGAAAAGCCGAGCAGTACTTC.

The rearrangement uses TRBV20-1 and TRBJ2-1, with 7 bases that match TRBD2. The CDR3 contains 17 residues. Germline V gene lookup returns CDR1 DFQATT and CDR2 SNEGSKA (reference sequence). Trimming cost V 2 bases and J 6 bases; bases outside gene matches: 16. The CDR3 loop reads CSARPPGRATSLNEQFF. The CDR3 region has the DNA TGCAGTGCTAGACCCCCAGGGAGGGCCACCTCGCTCAATGAGCAGTTCTTC.

The gene calls are TRBV11-2 and TRBJ2-7; 10 positions match TRBD2. The end of the DNA fits TRBJ2-5 better, so the J call may be wrong. The germline CDR1 and CDR2 sequences are SGHAT and FQNNGV. The CDR3 runs to 17 residues. The CDR3 reads CASSMSVAGGTGETQYF. CDR3 in DNA: TGTGCCAGTTCCATGAGCGTAGCGGGGGGAACTGGGGAGACCCAGTACTTC.